This record covers a single T cell receptor beta chain. This clone was detected only a few times. The antigen it recognizes is unknown. There are no base qualities to consult, and no much larger clone falls within one base. Taken from cysteine to phenylalanine, the CDR3 has 14 residues. The only DNA kept is the CDR3, 42 bases in frame from the first base. The V end loses 7 bases and the J end loses 5 bases, and a stretch of 15 bases separates them. Looking up the germline V gene (reference sequence) yields CDR1 LNHDA and CDR2 SQIVND. The sample's treatment or condition label, decoded: 15 to 20 received Ad26.COV2.S at low or high dose, single or two shots; 5 received placebo; per-sample allocation not given. Repertoires of vaccine and placebo recipients were sequenced from samples collected on day 63 after the first injection. Cohort 1b enrolled roughly 25 adults aged 18-55 years at a single site in Boston, USA, between 29 July and 7 August 2020. Ad26.COV2.S was a replication-incompetent adenovirus type 26 vector expressing a prefusion-stabilized SARS-CoV-2 spike protein from the original Wuhan strain.

This entry comes from a study of Ad26.COV2.S vaccination and SARS-CoV-2 variants (dated by TCRdb to about 2021). Regarding the complete study: Donors in the vaccine arm were drawn from COV1001, a phase I-IIa trial of Ad26.COV2.S in healthy adults that was multicentre, randomized, double-blind and placebo-controlled. Ad26.COV2.S was given intramuscularly at 5x10^10 or 1x10^11 viral particles, as a single shot or as two shots 56 days apart. The specificity and breadth of SARS-CoV-2-reactive T cell receptors after Ad26.COV2.S vaccination were assessed by TCRbeta repertoire sequencing. The TCR-sequenced set comprised about 32 samples: around 20 Ad26.COV2.S vaccine recipients, 5 placebo recipients and 8 SARS-CoV-2 convalescent individuals. Participants in the trial were split at random into five groups of five each, receiving low-dose or high-dose Ad26.COV2.S once or twice, or else placebo on both occasions. Blinding of investigators to trial group allocation was maintained during experiments and outcome assessment.

What the study reported, not specific to this receptor: The study was not powered for comparison of responses between vaccine doses or regimens. The authors noted that the TCR breadth and depth analyses may have underestimated total T cell responses. After vaccination, spike-specific CD8+ and CD4+ T cell responses were reported to show substantial breadth. Non-spike TCR breadth was comparable between vaccine and placebo recipients, consistent with the vaccine containing only spike. Spike-specific TCR breadth was higher in Ad26.COV2.S recipients than in placebo recipients (P = 0.0014).

The immunoSEQ Assay was used to sequence TCRbeta CDR3 regions. After extraction, genomic DNA underwent amplification by bias-controlled multiplex PCR, followed by high-throughput sequencing. For the original study's pipeline: To quantify the absolute abundance of each unique TCRbeta CDR3 region, sequences were collapsed and filtered. Usable DNA was measured by amplifying reference genes present in all nucleated cells, and TCRbeta template counts were normalized to that usable DNA to estimate T cell fraction. Repertoire TCRs were annotated as SARS-CoV-2-specific when V gene, CDR3 amino acid sequence and J gene were exactly matched to a known reactive TCR set. The reference SARS-CoV-2 TCR set came from MIRA and was filtered for enrichment in COVID-19-positive ImmuneCODE repertoires, removing public or cross-reactive TCRs. Based on the MIRA antigens, annotated TCRs were further analysed at the level of specific ORF or position within ORF. Depth was the summed frequency of annotated unique rearrangements, while breadth was defined as annotated unique rearrangements over total unique productive rearrangements. Two-sided Wilcoxon rank-sum tests were applied when comparing TCR breadth between groups. TCRdb limited this immuneACCESS table to in-frame rearrangements with V and J called. A share of clones is missing; checked studies link under half to unresolved V genes, and the rest is unexplained. D and trimming come from the DNA, and the V and J calls and clone size come from that table. Here the sample has about 280,000 clones; about 87% occur a single time. About 3.6% of the sample comes from the top ten.

This sample comprised peripheral blood, obtained in a trial of Ad26.COV2.S vaccine versus placebo. The rearrangement combines TRBV19 with TRBJ1-5; the D gene cannot be resolved reliably. The clonotype originates from a person between 18 and 65 years old who received the Ad26.COV2.S COVID-19 vaccine or a placebo. The DNA sequence is given as TGTGCCAGTAATCGGGGTAACTTCCATCAGCCCCAGCATTTT. Its coded protein is CASNRGNFHQPQHF.